What follows are 9 T cell receptor beta chains derived from one specimen sequenced in a study of blood T cell repertoires in COVID-19. This table comes from immunoSEQ multiplex PCR, and its TCRdb copy is limited to in-frame clones, with some not included. The sample has around 65,000 clones; about 81% are singletons. The sequenced sample was peripheral blood. Source of these receptors: a man at least 80 years old with acute or convalescent COVID-19.

The CDR3 reads CASSLWSSGQETQYF. As DNA, the CDR3 is TGTGCCAGCAGCTTATGGAGCAGCGGCCAAGAGACCCAGTACTTC. J is TRBJ2-5 and V is TRBV7-2, with D tentatively TRBD2 (5 bases). V gave up 2 bases and J gave up 1 base, with 11 bases separating them. There are 15 residues in the CDR3. CDR1 SGHTA and CDR2 FQGNSA come from the germline V gene.

This chain joins TRBV25-1 and TRBJ2-3; 9 bases are shared with TRBD2. This CDR3 region has 16 residues. Germline V lookup: CDR1 MGHDK, CDR2 SYGVNS. V lost 5 bases, J lost 0 bases, and 6 bases stayed unmatched. CDR3 DNA sequence: TGTGCCAGCAGTTCCGGACTAGCGTTGAGCACAGATACGCAGTATTTT. Protein: CASSSGLALSTDTQYF.

CDR3 DNA sequence: TGTGCCAGCAGCTTATCCGGGGGGACCCACAATGAGCAGTTCTTC. This codes for CASSLSGGTHNEQFF. This sequence joins TRBV11-2 and TRBJ2-1; 7 nucleotides line up with TRBD2. V lost 2 bases and J lost 5; bases outside the gene matches: 6. CDR3 size: 15 residues. The germline V gene has CDR1 SGHAT and CDR2 FQNNGV.

This rearrangement joins TRBV2 to TRBJ1-5; D call uncertain. The germline V gene encodes CDR1 SNHLY and CDR2 FYNNEI. The CDR3 length is 15 residues. V dropped 3 bases and J dropped 0 bases, with 9 bases sitting between them. Written as DNA, the CDR3 is TGTGCCAGCAGTGAGAACAGCTATAGCAATCAGCCCCAGCATTTT. It translates to CASSENSYSNQPQHF.

The rearrangement joins TRBV10-3 to TRBJ1-1; 7 bases map to TRBD1. The CDR3 is made up of 13 amino acids. Germline CDR1 ENHRY, CDR2 SYGVKD. J was trimmed by 1 base and V by 11 bases; bases with no gene match: 7. For the CDR3, the DNA is TGTGCCCTTAAGGGGGCGCCGAACACTGAAGCTTTCTTT. Protein sequence: CALKGAPNTEAFF.

This clone occurred a few times. This chain uses TRBV7-2 with TRBJ2-7; 7 bases align to TRBD1. The CDR3 is made up of 13 amino acids. Germline V gives CDR1 SGHTA, CDR2 FQGNSA. Trimming cost V 2 bases and J 6 bases; bases outside gene matches: 4. The CDR3, as DNA: TGTGCCAGCAGCTTAAACAGGGGTGGCGAGCAGTACTTC. The encoded protein is CASSLNRGGEQYF.

The chain joins TRBV7-9 to TRBJ2-1; 10 bases fit TRBD2. The CDR3 sequence is 13 residues long. With V trimmed by 2 bases and J by 9 bases, 1 base remained unmatched. Germline-derived CDR1 and CDR2 are SEHNR and FQNEAQ (reference sequence). The CDR3 DNA follows: TGTGCCAGCAGCTTAACTAGCGGGATTGAGCAGTTCTTC. This translates into CASSLTSGIEQFF.

The rearrangement joins TRBV6-5 to TRBJ1-2, with 8 nucleotides matching TRBD1. Germline V gene data show CDR1 as MNHEY and CDR2 as SVGAGI. With 8 bases clipped from V and 6 bases from J, the junction kept 11 bases outside the gene matches. The CDR3 contains 14 residues. CDR3 coding DNA: TGTGCCAGCCTCACCCGGACAGGGCTCGATGGCTACACCTTC. Translating it yields CASLTRTGLDGYTF.

The rearrangement links TRBV27 to TRBJ1-4; unclear D gene. V dropped 5 bases and J dropped 10 bases, with 20 bases sitting between them. Germline V lookup: CDR1 MNHEY, CDR2 SMNVEV (reference sequence). This CDR3 comprises 15 residues. CDR3 loop: CASSPDPSPTGKLFF. CDR3 coding DNA: TGTGCCAGCAGTCCTGACCCCTCACCAACGGGAAAACTGTTTTTT.